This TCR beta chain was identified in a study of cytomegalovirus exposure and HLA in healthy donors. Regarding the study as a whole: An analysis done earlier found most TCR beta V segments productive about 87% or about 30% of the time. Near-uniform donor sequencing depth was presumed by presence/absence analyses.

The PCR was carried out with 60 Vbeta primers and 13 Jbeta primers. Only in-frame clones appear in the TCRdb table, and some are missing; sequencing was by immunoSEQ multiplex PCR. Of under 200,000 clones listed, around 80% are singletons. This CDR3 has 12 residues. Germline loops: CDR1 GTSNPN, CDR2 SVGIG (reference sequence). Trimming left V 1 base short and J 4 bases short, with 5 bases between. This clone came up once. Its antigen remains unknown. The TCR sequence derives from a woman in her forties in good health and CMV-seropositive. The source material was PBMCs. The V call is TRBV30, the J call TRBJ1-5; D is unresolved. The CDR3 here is CAWSASNQPQHF. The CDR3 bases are TGTGCCTGGAGTGCGAGTAATCAGCCCCAGCATTTT.